Listed below are T cell receptor beta chains from one sample, sequenced in a study of T cell changes during pregnancy in multiple sclerosis. TCRdb's copy holds only in-frame clones and misses some; the assay was immunoSEQ multiplex PCR. This sample yields roughly 64,000 clones, of which about 90% are seen a single time; 5.5% to 7% belongs to the top ten. The sample here was peripheral blood, taken in the third trimester of pregnancy. Receptors originate from a female donor in good health, enrolled as a control in a pregnancy study. Each CDR3 is given with its conserved first and last residue. Fields, in order: V gene, CDR3 protein.

V gene: TRBV28; CDR3 protein: CASSHGGGHTGELFF
V gene: TRBV29-1; CDR3 protein: CSVESAGVGSYEQYF
V gene: TRBV18; CDR3 protein: CASSRQTGLGEKLFF
V gene: TRBV6-1; CDR3 protein: CASSARWGQGASYEQYF
V gene: TRBV9; CDR3 protein: CASSVGLAGTGELFF
V gene: TRBV5-1; CDR3 protein: CASSLTGARETQYF
V gene: TRBV15; CDR3 protein: CATSQTGMMRHGYTF
V gene: TRBV7-2; CDR3 protein: CASSLDRDRGLLAQYF
V gene: TRBV5-1; CDR3 protein: CASSLAGGTGELFF
V gene: TRBV4-3; CDR3 protein: CASSATAGQGPYNEQFF
V gene: TRBV2; CDR3 protein: CASSSTPGQGSGYTF
V gene: TRBV6-5; CDR3 protein: CASSFKQGARETQYF
V gene: TRBV7-2; CDR3 protein: CASTPAGGLNQPQHF
V gene: TRBV6-5; CDR3 protein: CASRPGGRTEAFF
V gene: TRBV30; CDR3 protein: CAWSVAGTTEAFF
V gene: TRBV10-2; CDR3 protein: CASSEELLAAEPYF
V gene: TRBV11-2; CDR3 protein: CASSPRTGDYQETQYF
V gene: TRBV30; CDR3 protein: CAWSVGQPSYEQYF
V gene: TRBV5-6; CDR3 protein: CASSLDRFSGNTIYF